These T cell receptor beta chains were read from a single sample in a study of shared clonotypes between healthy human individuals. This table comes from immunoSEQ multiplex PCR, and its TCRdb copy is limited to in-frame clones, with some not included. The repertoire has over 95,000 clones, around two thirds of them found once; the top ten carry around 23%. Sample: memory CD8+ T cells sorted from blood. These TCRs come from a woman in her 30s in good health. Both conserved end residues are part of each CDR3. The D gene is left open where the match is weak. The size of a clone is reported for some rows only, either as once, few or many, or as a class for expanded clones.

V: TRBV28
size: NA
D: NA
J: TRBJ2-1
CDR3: CASSSRRGKSYNEQFF
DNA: TGTGCCAGCAGTTCGAGACGGGGAAAATCCTACAATGAGCAGTTCTTC

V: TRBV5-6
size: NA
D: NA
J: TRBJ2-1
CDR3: CASSLNSVAYNEQFF
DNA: TGTGCCAGCAGCTTGAATAGCGTCGCCTACAATGAGCAGTTCTTC

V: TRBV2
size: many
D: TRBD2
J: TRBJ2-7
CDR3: CASSAGLAGFRAEQYF
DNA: TGTGCCAGCAGTGCGGGACTAGCGGGCTTCCGGGCCGAGCAGTACTTC

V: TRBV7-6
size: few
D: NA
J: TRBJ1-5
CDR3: CASSFGPNQPQHF
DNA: TGTGCCAGCAGCTTCGGTCCCAATCAGCCCCAGCATTTT

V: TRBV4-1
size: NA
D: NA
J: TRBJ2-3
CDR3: CASSQDDRGSFKDTQYF
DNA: TGCGCCAGCAGCCAAGATGATAGAGGGTCCTTCAAGGATACGCAGTATTTT

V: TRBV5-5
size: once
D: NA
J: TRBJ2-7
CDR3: CASSLMRGTYEQYF
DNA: TGTGCCAGCAGCTTGATGCGTGGGACCTACGAGCAGTACTTC

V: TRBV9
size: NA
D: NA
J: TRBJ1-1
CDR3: CASSVGPMGTEAFF
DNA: TGTGCCAGCAGCGTAGGACCGATGGGCACTGAAGCTTTCTTT

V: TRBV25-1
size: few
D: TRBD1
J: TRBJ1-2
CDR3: CASSEPGQNYGYTF
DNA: TGTGCCAGCAGTGAGCCGGGACAGAACTATGGCTACACCTTC

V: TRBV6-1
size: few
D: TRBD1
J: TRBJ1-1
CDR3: CASSATGVTEAFF
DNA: TGTGCCAGCAGTGCGACAGGGGTCACTGAAGCTTTCTTT

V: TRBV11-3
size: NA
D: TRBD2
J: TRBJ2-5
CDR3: CASSSRAGGPETQYF
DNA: TGTGCCAGCAGCTCTCGTGCGGGAGGCCCAGAGACCCAGTACTTC

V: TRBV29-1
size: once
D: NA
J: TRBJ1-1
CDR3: CSAARSDGTEAFF
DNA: TGCAGCGCGGCCAGGTCGGACGGGACTGAAGCTTTCTTT

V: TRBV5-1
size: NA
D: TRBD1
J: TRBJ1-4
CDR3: CASSPGGGKGEKLFF
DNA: TGCGCCAGCTCCCCAGGGGGGGGAAAAGGTGAAAAACTGTTTTTT

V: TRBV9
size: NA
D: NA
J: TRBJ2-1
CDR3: CASSVVPGLPSNEQFF
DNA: TGTGCCAGCAGCGTAGTCCCGGGTTTGCCGAGCAATGAGCAGTTCTTC

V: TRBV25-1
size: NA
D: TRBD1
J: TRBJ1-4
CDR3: CASSGRQGDEKLFF
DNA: TGTGCCAGCAGTGGGAGACAGGGAGACGAAAAACTGTTTTTT

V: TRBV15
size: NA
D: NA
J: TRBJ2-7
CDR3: CATSREVSRLYEQYF
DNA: TGTGCCACCAGCAGAGAAGTATCCCGTCTCTACGAGCAGTACTTC

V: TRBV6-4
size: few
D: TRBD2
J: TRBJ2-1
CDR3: CASSDGELAGSNEQFF
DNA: TGTGCCAGCAGTGATGGGGAACTAGCGGGATCCAATGAGCAGTTCTTC

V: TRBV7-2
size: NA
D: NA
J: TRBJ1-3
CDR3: CASSFSSPAGNTIYF
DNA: TGTGCCAGCAGCTTTAGTAGCCCTGCCGGAAACACCATATATTTT

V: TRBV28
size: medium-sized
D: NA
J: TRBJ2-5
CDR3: CASSQGSGDQETQYF
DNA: TGTGCCAGCAGTCAGGGGTCAGGGGACCAAGAGACCCAGTACTTC

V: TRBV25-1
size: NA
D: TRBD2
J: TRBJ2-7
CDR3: CASSERRTSGKYEQYF
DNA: TGTGCCAGCAGTGAACGTAGGACTAGCGGGAAGTACGAGCAGTACTTC

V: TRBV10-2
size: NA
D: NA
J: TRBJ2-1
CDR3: CASTYALSYNEQFF
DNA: TGCGCCAGCACCTACGCCCTATCCTACAATGAGCAGTTCTTC

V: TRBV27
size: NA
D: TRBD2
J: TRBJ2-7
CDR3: CASSATSGSYEQYF
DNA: TGTGCCAGCAGTGCGACTAGCGGTTCCTACGAGCAGTACTTC

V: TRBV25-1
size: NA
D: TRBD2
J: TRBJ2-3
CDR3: CASSERASGRSADTQYF
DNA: TGTGCCAGCAGTGAAAGGGCTAGCGGGAGATCTGCAGATACGCAGTATTTT

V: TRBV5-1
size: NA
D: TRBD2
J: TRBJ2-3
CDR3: CASSLPPGLAGVTQYF
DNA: TGCGCCAGCAGCTTGCCGCCGGGACTAGCGGGAGTTACGCAGTATTTT

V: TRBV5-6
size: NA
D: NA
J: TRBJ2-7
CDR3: CASSSRTVSEQYF
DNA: TGTGCCAGCAGCTCTAGGACGGTCTCAGAGCAGTACTTC

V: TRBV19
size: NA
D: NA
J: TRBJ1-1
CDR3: CATGRVDTEAFF
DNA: TGTGCCACAGGGCGCGTGGACACTGAAGCTTTCTTT

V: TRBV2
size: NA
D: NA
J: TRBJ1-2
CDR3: CASSEYRVANYGYTF
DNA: TGTGCCAGCAGTGAATACAGGGTCGCTAACTATGGCTACACCTTC

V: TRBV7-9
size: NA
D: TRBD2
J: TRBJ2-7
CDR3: CASSSTSGRASVYEQYF
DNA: TGTGCCAGCAGCTCGACTAGCGGGAGGGCGTCAGTGTACGAGCAGTACTTC

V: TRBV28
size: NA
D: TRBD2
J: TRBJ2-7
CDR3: CASGLTSENYEQYF
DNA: TGTGCCAGCGGATTAACTAGCGAAAACTACGAGCAGTACTTC